This TCR beta chain was sequenced for a study of T cells in Graves' hyperthyroidism and ophthalmopathy (dated by TCRdb to about 2019). The study in broad terms: Peripheral blood samples were taken at initial diagnosis, before any treatment was given. After blood sampling, hyperthyroidism patients were treated with methimazole at a starting dose of 30 mg daily, and ophthalmopathy patients were treated with high-dose intravenous methylprednisolone. According to the paper, TCR Vbeta CDR3 sequencing was carried out on 135 peripheral blood samples, which came from 40 to 45 ophthalmopathy, some 73 hyperthyroidism and roughly 17 progressor patients. Whether ophthalmopathy could be predicted prospectively was tested in an independent validation cohort made up of roughly 19 hyperthyroidism patients plus 17 patients who later progressed to ophthalmopathy. In addition, the study compared T-cell repertoires in thyroid tissue and in blood from five or six Graves' hyperthyroidism patients. To identify distinguishing TCR V-J signatures, a discovery cohort of roughly 100 patients was used, comprising 40 to 45 with Graves' ophthalmopathy and about 59 with stable Graves' hyperthyroidism. The 85 to 100 discovery patients were randomly split 7:3 into training and test sets.

Many counts were recorded for this clonotype. The specificity of this receptor is unknown. There are no base qualities to consult, and no much larger clone falls within one base. Its CDR3 holds 15 amino acids, cysteine through phenylalanine. The CDR3 DNA has 45 bases and is translated from base 1. Here V drops 1 base and J drops 7 bases, and the junction holds 7 bases not matched to any gene. The CDR1 and CDR2 encoded by the germline V gene (reference sequence) are MNHEY and SMNVEV. The paper's findings and limits, for the study overall: In validation, progression to ophthalmopathy was predicted by the model with roughly 71% sensitivity and under 85% specificity, a median of approximately 6.5 months before onset. Most expanded thyroid clonotypes (frequency above 0.001) were also detected in blood, suggesting blood repertoires may reflect thyroid immune responses. No statistical method was used to fix the sample size in advance, and group allocation was not hidden from the investigators. A 13 V-J signature model separated ophthalmopathy from stable hyperthyroidism, with approximately 87% sensitivity and about 81% specificity in cross-validation and 80%/75% in testing.

TCR beta CDR3 regions were amplified from RNA transcripts. A first-round RT-PCR of the TCR CDR3 used the HTBI primer set with the Qiagen OneStep RT-PCR kit. Libraries were constructed in a second round of multiplex PCR, after which size selection and purification were performed. Sequencing of the libraries was done on an Illumina HiSeq2000 using paired-end 100 bp reads. From the authors' description of their analysis: SOAPnuke was used to process the raw data, removing reads that contained adapters or uncalled bases, had a mean Phred below 15, or lacked an exact match to the constant primer or identifier. COPE v1.2.5 was used to merge the high-quality paired reads, and each unique nucleotide sequence was defined as a clonotype. MiTCR v1.1 was used to align the clonotypes against IMGT TRBV, TRBD and TRBJ reference segments. Analysis was restricted to V-J combinations with a frequency above 0.0001, which covered just over 98% of repertoires. The TCS score was defined as F50 (clonal expansion) divided by E x V (chaos), with BLOSUM62-based TCRdist calculated between CDR3 peptides within each V-J. Welch's t-statistics and random forest reduced several hundred V-J features to roughly 13, which were used in a naive Bayes classifier (R e1071). TCRdb passed the public sequencing reads through fastp at Q25 and MiXCR, retaining productive beta sequences. Entries that share a CDR3 protein sequence are merged under the most common genes and DNA. The V and J calls here are based on TCRdb, not the publication. This sample comprises roughly 350,000 distinct CDR3 sequences, approximately 13% of them detected only once. Roughly 25% of the sample rests with the top ten.

Stable Graves' hyperthyroidism was defined as no progression to ophthalmopathy during 18 months of follow-up. Hyperthyroidism patients were newly diagnosed, with disease duration under 2 months, and aged 18 to 65 years. Patients with uncontrolled infections, other autoimmune diseases, pregnancy or lactation were excluded. Diagnoses were based on clinical symptoms, serum thyroxine and TRAb, thyroid ultrasound and orbital computed tomography. Ficoll-Paque density gradient centrifugation was used to isolate PBMCs from around 10 ml of fresh peripheral blood. Trizol reagent was used to extract total RNA, and RNA quality was then checked on an Agilent 2100 Bioanalyzer.

Sequencing was performed on blood. This chain joins TRBV27 to TRBJ2-1; a stretch of 7 junction bases matches TRBD2. The sequence was obtained from a woman aged 25 to 39 with Graves' hyperthyroidism. The encoded CDR3 is CASSLFGGRINEQFF. At the DNA level, the sequence is TGTGCCAGCAGTTTATTTGGCGGGAGAATAAATGAGCAGTTCTTC.